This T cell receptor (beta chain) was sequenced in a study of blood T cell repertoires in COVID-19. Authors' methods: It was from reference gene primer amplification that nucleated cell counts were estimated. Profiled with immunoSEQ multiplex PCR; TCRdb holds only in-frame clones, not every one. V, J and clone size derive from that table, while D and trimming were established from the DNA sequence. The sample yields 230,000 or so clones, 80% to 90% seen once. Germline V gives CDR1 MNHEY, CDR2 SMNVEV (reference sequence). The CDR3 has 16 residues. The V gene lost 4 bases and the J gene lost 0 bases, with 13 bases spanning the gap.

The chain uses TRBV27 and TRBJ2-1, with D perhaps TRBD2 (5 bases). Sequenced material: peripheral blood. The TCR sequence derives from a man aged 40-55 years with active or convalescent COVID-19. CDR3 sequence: CASSSLGGSSYNEQFF. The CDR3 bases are TGTGCCAGCAGTTCCTTAGGTGGGAGCTCCTACAATGAGCAGTTCTTC.